These 22 T cell receptor beta chains came from one sample sequenced in a study of human T cells and chemical hapten exposure. Time point described: patch test 3, about 24 weeks after DPC sensitization. The treatment: therapeutic diphenylcyclopropenone sensitization with weekly scalp DPC. Via MiXCR, TCRdb re-called the RACE reads, giving one row per CDR3 protein. The data show under 200,000 distinct CDR3 sequences, 25% to 35% seen once. Source: whole blood, taken in connection with sensitization to the hapten diphenylcyclopropenone (DPC). These receptors were obtained from a woman between 18 and 30 years old with alopecia areata. Some clones in this sample may be carry-over from other donors' samples.

This clonotype was detected only a few times. V is TRBV12-3 or TRBV12-4 and J is TRBJ1-2, with D possibly matching TRBD1 (6 bases). This CDR3 region has 16 residues. Between the trimmed V and J ends, which lost 4 bases and 8 bases, there was a span of 23 bases. CDR3 amino acids: CASSSSDAQGSRGYTF. The CDR3 region has the DNA TGTGCCAGCAGTTCGTCGGACGCACAGGGTTCTAGAGGCTACACCTTC.

The J gene is TRBJ1-5, the V gene TRBV20-1; D may be TRBD1 (6 bases). V dropped 1 base and J dropped 6 bases, with 16 bases sitting between them. This CDR3 region has 15 residues. Germline V gives CDR1 DFQATT, CDR2 SNEGSKA (reference sequence). The chain's CDR3 is CSARGHTGLRQPQHF. As DNA, the CDR3 is TGCAGTGCTAGAGGCCACACAGGGCTTCGTCAGCCCCAGCATTTT.

There are a few counts of this clonotype. The V call is TRBV7-9, the J call TRBJ2-1, with a weak D call TRBD1 (6 bases). There are 15 residues in the CDR3. From germline, CDR1 is SEHNR and CDR2 FQNEAQ (reference sequence). Trimming left V 5 bases short and J 4 bases short, with 15 bases between. Here the CDR3 reads CASSLPGHAYNEQFF. CDR3 nucleotides: TGTGCCAGCAGCCTTCCGGGACACGCGTACAATGAGCAGTTCTTC.

This clonotype was observed a single time. The J gene is TRBJ2-5, the V gene TRBV18; D not certain. The CDR3 extends over 12 amino acids. The germline gives CDR1 KGHSH, CDR2 LQKENI. Between the trimmed V and J ends, which lost 1 base and 4 bases, there was a span of 4 bases. The CDR3 protein is CASSPRPETQYF. CDR3 nucleotides: TGTGCCAGCTCACCACGTCCAGAGACCCAGTACTTC.

This clonotype was counted a few times. The chain combines TRBV5-1 with TRBJ1-5; D is unresolved. CDR1 is SGHRS, CDR2 YFSETQ, per germline. The CDR3 loop spans 14 amino acids. Trimming cost V 4 bases and J 6 bases, with 14 bases left between them. CDR3 sequence: CASSQLPMGQPQHF. The CDR3 nucleotides read TGCGCCAGCAGCCAACTCCCGATGGGTCAGCCCCAGCATTTT.

This rearrangement joins TRBV2 to TRBJ2-7, with unresolved D. Per germline, CDR1 SNHLY and CDR2 FYNNEI. The V gene lost 8 bases and the J gene lost 0 bases, with 8 bases spanning the gap. The CDR3 has 12 residues. Written as DNA, the CDR3 is TGTGCCAGCGGAGCTAGCTCCTACGAGCAGTACTTC. Translation: CASGASSYEQYF.

This chain joins TRBV15 and TRBJ2-1; 7 nucleotides line up with TRBD2. This CDR3 region has 15 residues. The V and J ends lost 5 bases and 0 bases, in that order; junction bases with no gene match: 4. Germline V gene sequence: CDR1 LNHNV, CDR2 YYDKDF (reference sequence). As DNA, the CDR3 is TGTGCCACCAGCGGGGACTACAGCTCCTACAATGAGCAGTTCTTC. Its translation is CATSGDYSSYNEQFF.

This chain uses TRBV7-6 with TRBJ2-3; weak D call: TRBD2 (5 bases). CDR1 SGHVS and CDR2 FNYEAQ come from the germline V gene. V lost 5 bases, J lost 5 bases, and 20 bases lay in between. The CDR3 covers 16 residues. The CDR3 nucleotides are TGTGCCAGCAGCCAAGGAGGAGCGGTCGGTGGAGATACGCAGTATTTT. This sequence encodes CASSQGGAVGGDTQYF.

The rearrangement uses TRBV10-3 and TRBJ2-5, with D perhaps TRBD1 (6 bases). The length of the CDR3 is 16 residues. Germline V gene lookup returns CDR1 ENHRY and CDR2 SYGVKD. V dropped 0 bases and J dropped 5 bases, with 16 bases sitting between them. The CDR3 sequence: CAISESLGARGETQYF. In nucleotides, the CDR3 is TGTGCCATCAGTGAGTCGCTGGGGGCAAGAGGCGAGACCCAGTACTTC.

This clonotype turned up a few times. The chain employs TRBV16 and TRBJ2-7, with unresolved D. Germline-derived CDR1 and CDR2 are KGHSY and FQNENV. The CDR3 consists of 12 residues. Trimming cost V 0 bases and J 5 bases, with 5 bases left between them. The CDR3 is CASSQSGHEQYF. The CDR3 DNA reads as TGTGCCAGCAGCCAATCTGGGCACGAGCAGTACTTC. Combining the CDR3 with reference TRBV16 and TRBJ2-7 gives the whole variable domain GEEVAQTPKHLVRGEGQKAKLYCAPIKGHSYVFWYQQVLKNEFKFLISFQNENVFDETGMPKERFSAKCLPNSPCSLEIQATKLEDSAVYFCASSQSGHEQYFGPGTRLTVT.

The V call is TRBV13, the J call TRBJ2-5; the D is unclear. CDR3 size: 13 residues. CDR1 PRHDT and CDR2 FYEKMQ come from the germline V gene (reference sequence). With 8 bases removed from V and 3 bases from J, the gap between germline ends came to 13 bases. In DNA, the CDR3 is TGTGCCAGCGGAGTGGGATCAGAAGAGACCCAGTACTTC. Amino acids: CASGVGSEETQYF.

This clonotype was observed a few times. CDR3: CSVDDGTDTQYF. Here the CDR3 DNA reads TGCAGCGTTGATGACGGGACAGATACGCAGTATTTT. The rearrangement joins TRBV29-1 to TRBJ2-3; D unresolved. Germline V gene data show CDR1 as SQVTM and CDR2 as ANQGSEA. This CDR3 comprises 12 residues. Between the trimmed V and J ends, which lost 3 bases and 3 bases, there was a span of 7 bases.

This clonotype was detected only a few times. As DNA, the CDR3 is TGCAGTGCAGGGACAGGGAACAATTCACCCCTCCACTTT. It codes for CSAGTGNNSPLHF. The chain carries TRBV20-1 and TRBJ1-6; TRBD1 aligns across 9 bases. Germline V gives CDR1 DFQATT, CDR2 SNEGSKA (reference sequence). V trimming: 6 bases; J trimming: 7 bases; junction bases outside the gene matches: 4. The CDR3 runs 13 residues.

In its sample, this clonotype was seen many times. This chain uses TRBV28 with TRBJ2-7, with D unclear. The V end was cut by 5 bases, the J end by 2 bases, with 7 bases between. CDR3 length equals 12 residues. CDR1 MDHEN and CDR2 SYDVKM come from the germline V gene. The CDR3 loop is CASSKGTYEQYF. The CDR3 bases are TGTGCCAGCAGTAAAGGAACCTACGAGCAGTACTTC.

This clonotype was seen more than once but under ten times. The CDR3 region is CASSSTSGVYNEQFF. The CDR3 DNA reads as TGTGCCAGCAGCTCCACTAGCGGGGTCTACAATGAGCAGTTCTTC. The V call is TRBV6-1, the J call TRBJ2-1, with TRBD2 matching over 10 bases. Germline V gene lookup returns CDR1 MNHNS and CDR2 SASEGT. CDR3 length: 15 residues. V shed 6 bases and J 3 bases; nucleotides not matched to a gene: 5.

This clonotype has a handful of counts. This rearrangement joins TRBV6-1 to TRBJ2-6; D might be TRBD1 or TRBD2, each matching 5 bases. This CDR3 contains 15 residues. V was trimmed by 11 bases and J by 0 bases, leaving 14 bases between them. Germline loops: CDR1 MNHNS, CDR2 SASEGT. The CDR3 sequence is CASTGTNSGANVLTF. As DNA, the CDR3 is TGTGCCTCGACTGGGACGAACTCTGGGGCCAACGTCCTGACTTTC.

This clonotype appeared a few times. V gene TRBV9 combines with J gene TRBJ2-1, with 14 bases identical to TRBD2. V shed 4 bases, J shed 8 bases, and the junction held 8 bases outside the gene matches. The CDR3 has 16 amino acids. In germline, CDR1 is SGDLS, CDR2 YYNGEE. CDR3 amino acids: CASSPEGTSGGDEQFF. The CDR3 DNA sequence: TGTGCCAGCAGCCCGGAAGGGACTAGCGGGGGCGATGAGCAGTTCTTC.

This clonotype has just a few counts. The chain employs TRBV19 and TRBJ2-6, with a tentative D call TRBD2 (5 bases). The CDR3 is 16 residues long. V lost 5 bases, J lost 1 base, and 12 bases lay in between. Germline V gene sequence: CDR1 LNHDA, CDR2 SQIVND (reference sequence). The CDR3 loop is CASSRPSGSGANVLTF. The CDR3 DNA sequence: TGTGCCAGTAGTCGCCCCAGCGGTTCTGGGGCCAACGTCCTGACTTTC.

The gene calls are TRBV4-2 and TRBJ1-2; D remains unclear. Trimming took off 4 bases at V and 8 bases at J, with 14 bases between the two ends. Germline V lookup: CDR1 LGHNA, CDR2 YNFKEQ. The CDR3 has 13 residues. As DNA, the CDR3 is TGTGCCAGCAGCCCCAAAAGAATCGACGGCTACACCTTC. It specifies CASSPKRIDGYTF.

This clonotype came up a few times. This sequence joins TRBV6-6 and TRBJ1-6; 9 bases are a match to TRBD1. The CDR3 is made up of 14 amino acids. J was trimmed by 9 bases and V by 2 bases; bases with no gene match: 2. The germline V gene has CDR1 MNHNY and CDR2 SVGAGI (reference sequence). The CDR3 coding sequence is TGTGCCAGCAGTTACGGGACAGGGAGTTCACCCCTCCACTTT. Translated, it gives CASSYGTGSSPLHF.

The table lists this clonotype with a few counts. The chain is built from TRBV14 and TRBJ2-7, with a weak D call TRBD2 (6 bases). Trimming cost V 2 bases and J 2 bases, with 10 bases left between them. The CDR3 length is 14 residues. Germline CDR1 SGHDN, CDR2 FVKESK. CDR3 amino acids: CASSQTGRTYEQYF. DNA for the CDR3: TGTGCCAGCAGCCAAACCGGGAGAACCTACGAGCAGTACTTC.

This clonotype was counted between two and nine times. This chain joins TRBV28 and TRBJ2-5, with a tentative D call TRBD2 (5 bases). Trimming took 3 bases from V and 4 from J, leaving 9 bases between them. CDR3 length: 13 residues. CDR1 and CDR2 from the germline V gene are MDHEN and SYDVKM. CDR3 protein: CASSLGDRETQYF. CDR3 nucleotides: TGTGCCAGCAGTTTGGGAGACCGAGAGACCCAGTACTTC. The full variable domain, its missing parts supplied by reference TRBV28 and TRBJ2-5, is DVKVTQSSRYLVKRTGEKVFLECVQDMDHENMFWYRQDPGLGLRLIYFSYDVKMKEKGDIPEGYSVSREKKERFSLILESASTNQTSMYLCASSLGDRETQYFGPGTRLLVL.